Below are 31 T cell receptor beta chains sequenced from a single sample in a study of blood T cell repertoires in COVID-19. TCRdb's table, derived via immunoSEQ multiplex PCR, lists solely in-frame clones and lacks some. The table records approximately 250,000 clones, around 88% of them present only once. Sequenced sample: peripheral blood. The receptors derive from a woman in her sixties or seventies with COVID-19, enrolled during active disease.

This clone was detected only a few times. This chain links TRBV19 with TRBJ1-6; a weak D match, TRBD1 (6 bases). CDR1 and CDR2 (germline): LNHDA, SQIVND (reference sequence). The V gene lost 9 bases and the J gene lost 5 bases, with 11 bases spanning the gap. The CDR3 is 13 residues long. In DNA, the CDR3 is TGTGCCAGCCGACAGGCCGATAATTCACCCCTCCACTTT. Translation: CASRQADNSPLHF.

This rearrangement joins TRBV19 to TRBJ2-7; 7 bases match TRBD2. The junction had 9 bases not matched to a gene; V was cut back by 4 bases and J by 3 bases. This CDR3 has 15 amino acids. The germline V gene encodes CDR1 LNHDA and CDR2 SQIVND (reference sequence). The chain's CDR3 is CASSTSSGPGYEQYF. The CDR3 DNA reads TGTGCCAGTAGTACGTCTAGCGGACCAGGCTACGAGCAGTACTTC.

In this sample, this clone turned up once. This chain links TRBV20-1 with TRBJ1-1; no clear D. The CDR3 is 11 residues long. The germline V gene encodes CDR1 DFQATT and CDR2 SNEGSKA (reference sequence). Between the trimmed V and J ends, which lost 6 bases and 1 base, there was a span of 6 bases. The CDR3 loop reads CSAHKNTEAFF. The DNA for the CDR3 is TGCAGTGCCCACAAGAACACTGAAGCTTTCTTT.

Here the CDR3 reads CASTPRGGSYEQYF. As DNA, the CDR3 is TGTGCCAGCACTCCGAGGGGGGGTTCCTACGAGCAGTACTTC. V gene TRBV6-5 combines with J gene TRBJ2-7; tentative D call: TRBD2 (7 bases). V was clipped by 7 bases and J by 1 base, with 14 bases between them. This CDR3 contains 14 residues. Germline CDR1 reads MNHEY; CDR2 reads SVGAGI.

The V and J genes are TRBV13 and TRBJ2-2; 14 nucleotides align to TRBD2. Per the germline V gene, CDR1 is PRHDT and CDR2 is FYEKMQ (reference sequence). The CDR3 is made up of 19 amino acids. The ends lost 5 bases at V and 1 base at J; junction bases unmatched: 9. This CDR3 is CASSTVGLAGGQNTGELFF. The CDR3 nucleotides are TGTGCCAGCAGCACAGTTGGACTAGCGGGGGGACAGAACACCGGGGAGCTGTTTTTT. Full variable domain (rest looked up from reference TRBV13 and TRBJ2-2): AAGVIQSPRHLIKEKRETATLKCYPIPRHDTVYWYQQGPGQDPQFLISFYEKMQSDKGSIPDRFSAQQFSDYHSELNMSSLELGDSALYFCASSTVGLAGGQNTGELFFGEGSRLTVL.

The V gene is TRBV28, the J gene TRBJ1-2, with D possibly TRBD1 on 6 matching bases. This CDR3 has 13 residues. Trimming took 5 bases from V and 3 from J, leaving 10 bases between them. In germline, CDR1 is MDHEN, CDR2 SYDVKM. The CDR3 DNA reads TGTGCCAGCAGTCTCCGACAGGACTATGGCTACACCTTC. Translating gives CASSLRQDYGYTF.

The chain is built from TRBV30 and TRBJ1-2; D remains ambiguous. V was pared by 3 bases and J by 0 bases, with 11 bases between. The CDR3 extends over 14 amino acids. Germline lookup yields CDR1 GTSNPN and CDR2 SVGIG (reference sequence). CDR3 sequence (DNA): TGTGCCTGGAGCCCCCCGCGAGCTAACTATGGCTACACCTTC. As protein: CAWSPPRANYGYTF.

This clone was found once. The rearrangement uses TRBV6-1 and TRBJ1-1; D remains ambiguous. The germline V gene has CDR1 MNHNS and CDR2 SASEGT. The CDR3 loop spans 18 amino acids. Deletions cut 3 bases from V and 0 bases from J, with 20 bases between. The DNA of the CDR3 is TGTGCCAGCAGTGAGACCCGGGTCTCAAAATTGTTGAACACTGAAGCTTTCTTT. As protein: CASSETRVSKLLNTEAFF.

This chain connects TRBV5-1 to TRBJ2-1; 10 bases agree with TRBD2. Per germline, CDR1 SGHRS and CDR2 YFSETQ. With V trimmed by 2 bases and J by 10 bases, 9 bases remained unmatched. This CDR3 contains 15 residues. The CDR3 DNA reads as TGCGCCAGCAGCTTAGCGGGGGGGCTTCGGGAGGAGCAGTTCTTC. Translation gives CASSLAGGLREEQFF.

The chain carries TRBV24-1 and TRBJ1-2; 7 positions match TRBD1. The CDR3 spans 16 residues. Germline V gene data show CDR1 as KGHDR and CDR2 as SFDVKD. The V segment lost 2 bases and the J segment 2 bases; nucleotides outside the gene matches: 7. The CDR3 nucleotides are TGTGCCACCAGTGATTCGACAGGGCGTTTAAACTATGGCTACACCTTC. Protein sequence: CATSDSTGRLNYGYTF.

The chain has TRBV5-1 and TRBJ2-7, with TRBD2 identical over 9 bases. CDR3 length: 19 amino acids. Germline V gene lookup returns CDR1 SGHRS and CDR2 YFSETQ. Losses at the gene ends were 1 base for V and 4 bases for J; bases not matched to a gene: 18. DNA of the CDR3: TGCGCCAGCAGCTTGAAGTCGCTAGCGGGACTCGCAGTAAAATACGAGCAGTACTTC. Residues: CASSLKSLAGLAVKYEQYF.

This clone was seen a few times. V is TRBV19 and J is TRBJ1-1, with D perhaps matching TRBD1 (5 bases). CDR3 length: 13 amino acids. V was pared by 4 bases and J by 3 bases, with 9 bases between. The V gene's germline CDR1 is LNHDA and CDR2 SQIVND (reference sequence). The CDR3 DNA is TGTGCCAGTAGTACGGACACACACACTGAAGCTTTCTTT. It yields the protein CASSTDTHTEAFF.

This clone was observed a handful of times. V gene TRBV28 combines with J gene TRBJ1-2, with 8 bases aligning to TRBD1. The germline V gene has CDR1 MDHEN and CDR2 SYDVKM. The CDR3 sequence is 15 residues long. Trimming took 6 bases from V and 8 from J; bases not matched to a gene: 14. CDR3 sequence: CASRSDQGASKGYTF. DNA for the CDR3: TGTGCCAGCAGATCAGATCAGGGGGCATCGAAAGGCTACACCTTC.

The genes are TRBV10-3 and TRBJ2-7; the match to TRBD1 covers 11 bases. With V trimmed by 5 bases and J by 5 bases, 5 bases remained unmatched. Germline values: CDR1 ENHRY, CDR2 SYGVKD. The CDR3 has 14 residues. The CDR3 DNA is TGTGCCATCAGTAATGGACAGGGGGCTCACGAGCAGTACTTC. Protein product: CAISNGQGAHEQYF.

The chain carries TRBV9 and TRBJ2-3, with 11 nucleotides matching TRBD2. Germline V gene lookup returns CDR1 SGDLS and CDR2 YYNGEE. J gave up 6 bases and V 0 bases, and 6 bases lay outside the gene matches. The CDR3 is made up of 16 amino acids. CDR3 DNA sequence: TGTGCCAGCAGCGTAGTAGCGGGGGGGCAGCCCGATACGCAGTATTTT. Its translation: CASSVVAGGQPDTQYF.

The chain combines TRBV18 with TRBJ1-5; D is ambiguous. V dropped 3 bases and J dropped 3 bases, with 12 bases sitting between them. This CDR3 has 15 residues. CDR1 KGHSH and CDR2 LQKENI come from the germline V gene. CDR3 bases: TGTGCCAGCTCACCGGAACAGAGTTTCAATCAGCCCCAGCATTTT. It is translated as CASSPEQSFNQPQHF.

This chain connects TRBV29-1 to TRBJ2-3; D may be TRBD2 (6 bases). The CDR3 runs to 13 residues. V shed 5 bases and J shed 6 bases, with 15 bases lying between them. Germline V gene lookup returns CDR1 SQVTM and CDR2 ANQGSEA. CDR3 DNA sequence: TGCAGCGTTTCTGGACTACGACAGGATACGCAGTATTTT. This sequence encodes CSVSGLRQDTQYF.

In this sample, this clone turned up once. The chain recombines TRBV6-5 with TRBJ2-5, with 8 bases lining up with TRBD2. CDR1 is MNHEY, CDR2 SVGAGI, per germline. The junction had 8 bases not matched to a gene; V was cut back by 4 bases and J by 4 bases. CDR3 size: 15 residues. The CDR3 sequence is CASSFGGGRRETQYF. The CDR3 DNA follows: TGTGCCAGCAGTTTCGGCGGGGGGAGGAGAGAGACCCAGTACTTC.

The J gene is TRBJ1-5, the V gene TRBV6-5, with D unclear. Per germline, CDR1 MNHEY and CDR2 SVGAGI. V was trimmed by 6 bases and J by 0 bases, leaving 6 bases between them. This CDR3 has 13 amino acids. This chain's CDR3 is CASRENSNQPQHF. As DNA, the CDR3 is TGTGCCAGCAGGGAGAATAGCAATCAGCCCCAGCATTTT.

The V call is TRBV5-1, the J call TRBJ2-1; no clear D gene. CDR1 SGHRS and CDR2 YFSETQ come from the germline V gene. The V and J ends lost 5 bases and 7 bases respectively, with 10 bases between them. The CDR3 sequence is 12 residues long. CDR3 residues: CASSPGLNEQFF. In DNA form, the CDR3 reads TGCGCCAGCAGTCCAGGCCTGAATGAGCAGTTCTTC.

J is TRBJ2-1 and V is TRBV7-9, with 11 bases lining up with TRBD2. CDR3 length: 19 amino acids. Germline lookup yields CDR1 SEHNR and CDR2 FQNEAQ (reference sequence). The V and J ends lost 3 bases and 0 bases, in that order; junction bases with no gene match: 10. Written as DNA, the CDR3 is TGTGCCAGCAGCTTTTTGGCTAGCGGGGGGCGAAGCTCCTACAATGAGCAGTTCTTC. Translated, it gives CASSFLASGGRSSYNEQFF.

This chain joins TRBV6-6 and TRBJ2-5, with 8 bases identical to TRBD1. Germline V gene sequence: CDR1 MNHNY, CDR2 SVGAGI (reference sequence). CDR3 length: 13 residues. V dropped 6 bases and J dropped 5; count of bases not matched to a gene: 5. The CDR3 protein is CASRRTGGETQYF. The CDR3 bases are TGTGCCAGCAGGCGTACAGGGGGGGAGACCCAGTACTTC.

The chain uses TRBV28 and TRBJ1-3, with 10 bases that match TRBD1. The germline CDR1 and CDR2 sequences are MDHEN and SYDVKM. V was clipped by 6 bases and J by 0 bases; unmatched bases: 8. The CDR3 extends over 17 amino acids. The CDR3 loop is CASRGTGEALSGNTIYF. The CDR3 nucleotides are TGTGCCAGCAGGGGGACAGGGGAGGCCCTCTCTGGAAACACCATATATTTT.

The chain links TRBV16 to TRBJ2-1, with TRBD1 matching 9 bases. V lost 4 bases and J lost 6; bases outside the gene matches: 7. This CDR3 comprises 15 residues. The germline V gene encodes CDR1 KGHSY and CDR2 FQNENV. The CDR3 reads CASSRGQGMINEQFF. For the CDR3, the DNA is TGTGCCAGCAGCCGAGGACAGGGGATGATCAATGAGCAGTTCTTC. Looking up the rest from reference TRBV16 and TRBJ2-1 gives the full variable domain: GEEVAQTPKHLVRGEGQKAKLYCAPIKGHSYVFWYQQVLKNEFKFLISFQNENVFDETGMPKERFSAKCLPNSPCSLEIQATKLEDSAVYFCASSRGQGMINEQFFGPGTRLTVL.

This chain joins TRBV18 and TRBJ1-2; 8 bases map to TRBD1. V lost 3 bases and J lost 8; bases outside the gene matches: 8. Germline loops: CDR1 KGHSH, CDR2 LQKENI. The length of the CDR3 is 14 residues. In nucleotides, the CDR3 is TGTGCCAGCTCACCTCCGGGACAGGCGACGGGCTACACCTTC. This gives the protein CASSPPGQATGYTF.

The rearrangement uses TRBV4-3 and TRBJ1-1, with a tentative D call TRBD1 (5 bases). Trimming removed 3 bases at V and 3 bases at J, with 11 bases between. Germline V gives CDR1 LGHNA, CDR2 YSLEER. CDR3 length: 14 residues. CDR3: CASSHRAGDTEAFF. As DNA, the CDR3 is TGCGCCAGCAGCCACAGGGCGGGGGACACTGAAGCTTTCTTT.

J is TRBJ1-3 and V is TRBV3-1 (or the pseudogene TRBV3-2); D unclear. CDR1 LGHDT and CDR2 YNNKEL come from the germline V gene (reference sequence). The CDR3 runs 18 residues. V lost 1 base to trimming and J lost 4 bases, with 20 bases between them. The CDR3 nucleotides read TGTGCCAGCAGCCAAGGGATGCCGGGCCCGGGAGGCGGAAACACCATATATTTT. Translation gives CASSQGMPGPGGGNTIYF.

V usage is TRBV5-1 and J usage is TRBJ2-3; 12 bases line up with TRBD2. Looked up from germline, CDR1 is SGHRS and CDR2 is YFSETQ. The CDR3 has 18 amino acids. After removal of 2 bases from V and 0 bases from J, the junction contained 7 bases not matched to a gene. For the CDR3, the DNA is TGCGCCAGCAGCTTTCGACTAGCGGGGGCCTCGAGCACAGATACGCAGTATTTT. This gives the protein CASSFRLAGASSTDTQYF.

The chain combines TRBV28 with TRBJ2-7; D is perhaps TRBD2 (5 bases). The CDR3 covers 13 residues. Germline V gene data show CDR1 as MDHEN and CDR2 as SYDVKM. Between the trimmed V and J ends, which lost 8 bases and 5 bases, there was a span of 16 bases. The CDR3 nucleotides read TGTGCCAGCGAAAACGGGGTCGTACACGAGCAGTACTTC. Protein product: CASENGVVHEQYF.

This clone was recorded once. The rearrangement joins TRBV6-6 to TRBJ1-4, with D hard to call. CDR3 size: 16 residues. Trimming removed 7 bases from V and 4 bases from J, with 19 bases in between. Germline lookup yields CDR1 MNHNY and CDR2 SVGAGI (reference sequence). CDR3 bases: TGTGCCAGCATGGGGTATGGTGAGGGTATTAATGAAAAACTGTTTTTT. Translated: CASMGYGEGINEKLFF.

The CDR3 loop is CASSPISGGPSSEQFF. The CDR3 DNA reads as TGTGCCAGCAGTCCTATTTCGGGGGGGCCGTCTAGTGAGCAGTTCTTC. The J gene is TRBJ2-1, the V gene TRBV9, with TRBD2 identical over 8 bases. CDR1 and CDR2 (germline): SGDLS, YYNGEE. The CDR3 totals 16 residues. V lost 5 bases to trimming and J lost 9 bases; unmatched junction nucleotides: 16.